This T cell receptor (beta chain) is from a study of blood T cell repertoires in COVID-19. Across the study: Acute and convalescent COVID-19 samples came from the United States, Italy and Spain. The analysed material was cDNA or gDNA that came from T cells, B-cell-depleted T cells, or PBMCs.

Profiled with immunoSEQ multiplex PCR; TCRdb holds only in-frame clones, not every one. The profile shows 63,000 or so clones, more than 85% of them singletons. Sequencing input: peripheral blood. This receptor was identified in a man between 70 and 80 years old with active COVID-19.

The CDR3 nucleotides are TGTGCCACCAGTGGGGGACAGCCAAATCAGCCCCAGCATTTT. Its protein is CATSGGQPNQPQHF. The rearrangement joins TRBV24-1 to TRBJ1-5, with 7 bases identical to TRBD1. V lost 5 bases to trimming and J lost 4 bases; unmatched junction nucleotides: 4. The CDR3 covers 14 residues. The germline V gene encodes CDR1 KGHDR and CDR2 SFDVKD.